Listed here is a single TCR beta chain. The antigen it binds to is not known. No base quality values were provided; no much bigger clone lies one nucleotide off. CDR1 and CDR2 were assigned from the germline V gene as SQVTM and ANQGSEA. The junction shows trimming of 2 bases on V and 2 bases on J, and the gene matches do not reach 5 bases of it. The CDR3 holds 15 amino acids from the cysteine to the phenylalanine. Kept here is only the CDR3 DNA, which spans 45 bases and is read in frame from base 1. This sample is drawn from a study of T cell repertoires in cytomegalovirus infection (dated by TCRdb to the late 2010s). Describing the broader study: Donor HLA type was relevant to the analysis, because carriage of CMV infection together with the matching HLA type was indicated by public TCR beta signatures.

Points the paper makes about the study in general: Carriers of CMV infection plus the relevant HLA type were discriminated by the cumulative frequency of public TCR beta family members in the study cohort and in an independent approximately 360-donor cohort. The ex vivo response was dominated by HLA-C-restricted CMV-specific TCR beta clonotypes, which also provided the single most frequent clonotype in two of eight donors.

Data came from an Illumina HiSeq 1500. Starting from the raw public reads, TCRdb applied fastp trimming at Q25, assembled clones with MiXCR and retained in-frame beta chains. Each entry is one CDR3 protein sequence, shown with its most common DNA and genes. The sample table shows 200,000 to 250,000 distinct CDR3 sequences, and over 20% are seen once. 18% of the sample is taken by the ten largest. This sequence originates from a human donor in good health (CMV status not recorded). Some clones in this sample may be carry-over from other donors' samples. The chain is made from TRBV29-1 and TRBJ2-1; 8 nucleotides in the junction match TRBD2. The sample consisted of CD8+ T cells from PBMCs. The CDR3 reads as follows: CSVEKGRGAYNEQFF. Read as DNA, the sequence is TGCAGCGTTGAAAAAGGGCGGGGGGCCTACAATGAGCAGTTCTTC.